This TCR beta chain was recorded in a study of blood T cells in healthy people across ages. Germline CDR1 and CDR2: PRHDT and FYEKMQ (reference sequence). The V end was cut by 5 bases, the J end by 1 base, with 9 bases between. This CDR3 has 14 amino acids. Sample-barcoded 5' priming and a J-beta primer mix drove a second PCR of roughly 6 to 12 cycles. MiXCR, run by TCRdb on the 5' RACE reads, gives a single entry per CDR3 protein. The top ten clones hold more than 3% of a sample with nearly 800,000 distinct CDR3 sequences, roughly 25% of them seen once. Separately, the same data were catalogued under a study of T cells of mothers and their children.

This chain uses TRBV13 with TRBJ2-1; D remains ambiguous. Input material: blood. This receptor was identified in a boy aged 5-17 years in good health. The CDR3 DNA reads as TGTGCCAGCAGCCCGATAAGGTCCTACAATGAGCAGTTCTTC. Protein sequence: CASSPIRSYNEQFF. The full variable domain, its missing parts supplied by reference TRBV13 and TRBJ2-1, is AAGVIQSPRHLIKEKRETATLKCYPIPRHDTVYWYQQGPGQDPQFLISFYEKMQSDKGSIPDRFSAQQFSDYHSELNMSSLELGDSALYFCASSPIRSYNEQFFGPGTRLTVL.